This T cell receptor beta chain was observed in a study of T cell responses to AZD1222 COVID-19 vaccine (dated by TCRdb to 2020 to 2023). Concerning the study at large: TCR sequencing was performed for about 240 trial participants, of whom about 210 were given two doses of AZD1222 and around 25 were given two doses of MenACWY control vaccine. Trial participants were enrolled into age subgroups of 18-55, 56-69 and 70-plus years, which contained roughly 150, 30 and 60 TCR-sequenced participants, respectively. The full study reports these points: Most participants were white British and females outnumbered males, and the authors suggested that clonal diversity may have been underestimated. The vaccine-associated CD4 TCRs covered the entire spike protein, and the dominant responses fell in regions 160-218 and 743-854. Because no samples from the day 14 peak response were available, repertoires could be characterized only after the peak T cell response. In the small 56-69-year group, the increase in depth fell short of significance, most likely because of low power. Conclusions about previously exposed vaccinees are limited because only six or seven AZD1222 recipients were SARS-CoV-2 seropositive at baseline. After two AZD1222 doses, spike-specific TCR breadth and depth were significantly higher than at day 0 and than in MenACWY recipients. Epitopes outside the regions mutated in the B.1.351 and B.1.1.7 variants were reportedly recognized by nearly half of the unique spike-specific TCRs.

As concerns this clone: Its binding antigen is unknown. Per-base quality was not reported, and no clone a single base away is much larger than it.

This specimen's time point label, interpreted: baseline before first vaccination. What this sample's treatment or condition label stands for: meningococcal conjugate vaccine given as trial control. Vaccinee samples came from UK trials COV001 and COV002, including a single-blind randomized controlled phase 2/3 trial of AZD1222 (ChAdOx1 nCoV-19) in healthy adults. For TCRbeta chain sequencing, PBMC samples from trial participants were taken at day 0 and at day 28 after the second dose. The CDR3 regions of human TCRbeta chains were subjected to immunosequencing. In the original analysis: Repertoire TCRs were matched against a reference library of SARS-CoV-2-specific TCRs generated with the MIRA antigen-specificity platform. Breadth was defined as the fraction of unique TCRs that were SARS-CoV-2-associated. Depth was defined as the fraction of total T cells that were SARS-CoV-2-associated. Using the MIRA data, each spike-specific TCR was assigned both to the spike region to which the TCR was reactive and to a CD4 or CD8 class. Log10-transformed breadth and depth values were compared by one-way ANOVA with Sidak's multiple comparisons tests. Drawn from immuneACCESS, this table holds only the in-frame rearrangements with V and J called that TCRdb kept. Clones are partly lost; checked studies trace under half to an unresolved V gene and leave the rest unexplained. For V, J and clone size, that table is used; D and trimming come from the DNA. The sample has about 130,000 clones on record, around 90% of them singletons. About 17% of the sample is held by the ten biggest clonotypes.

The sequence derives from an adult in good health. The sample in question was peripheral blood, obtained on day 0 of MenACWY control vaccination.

The CDR3 region: CASSQFTSGTPYEQYF. The DNA is TGCGCCAGCAGCCAATTTACTAGCGGGACGCCCTACGAGCAGTACTTC. The chain was built from TRBV4-1 and TRBJ2-7; TRBD2 matches 10 bases in the middle. According to the germline V gene, CDR1 reads MGHRA and CDR2 reads YSYEKL. At the junction V is shortened by 2 bases and J by 2 bases; bases outside the gene matches: 6. The CDR3 covers 16 residues, taking in both the cysteine and the phenylalanine. Left in the record is the CDR3 DNA by itself, 48 bases read in frame from the first base.